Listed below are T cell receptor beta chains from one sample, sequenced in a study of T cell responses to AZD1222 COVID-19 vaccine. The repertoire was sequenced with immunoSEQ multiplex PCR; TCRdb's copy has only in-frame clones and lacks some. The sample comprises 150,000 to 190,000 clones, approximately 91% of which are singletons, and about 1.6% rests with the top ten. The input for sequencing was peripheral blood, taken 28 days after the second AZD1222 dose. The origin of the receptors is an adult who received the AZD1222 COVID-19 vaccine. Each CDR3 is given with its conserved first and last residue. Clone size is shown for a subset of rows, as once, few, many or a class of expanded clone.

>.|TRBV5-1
CASSPTSGVVTDTQYF
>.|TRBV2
CASSGGGLAGYTGELFF
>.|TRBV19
CASSIDHSVYRVVITEAFF
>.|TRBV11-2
CASSSNIAGEGEQYF
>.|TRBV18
CASSPPVAAWENTEAFF
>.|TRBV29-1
CSVEEFNQADPTGFYGYTF
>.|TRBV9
CASSVDGEGEQYF
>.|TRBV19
CASSIKWGQPQHF
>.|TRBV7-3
CASSLSGASYEQYF
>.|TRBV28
CASSTASGAGFYGYTF
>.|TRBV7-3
CASSSGLAGYNEQFF
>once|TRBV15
CATSRDQGSHEAFF
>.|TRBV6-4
CASRSPGQGQWMEAFF
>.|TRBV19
CASSTETGWMDQPQHF
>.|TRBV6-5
CASSSPGTGGNTEAFF
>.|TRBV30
CAWSHGASYTF
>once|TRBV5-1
CASSIAGTYGQPQHF
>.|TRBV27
CASSLSVGNVYGYTF
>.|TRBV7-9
CASSRPMSRDRTDYEQYF
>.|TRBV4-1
CASRPLGQHREGNTIYF
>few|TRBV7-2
CASSSVRGHNEQFF
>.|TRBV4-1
CASSQDYATGTSGRGNTQYF
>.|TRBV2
CASRVARTSREEQFF
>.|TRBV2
CASSGPWGETQYF
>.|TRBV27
CASQRTGVDSYEQYF
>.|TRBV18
CASSPVEQGSGYTF
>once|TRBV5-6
CASSFPLAGARETQYF
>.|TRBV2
CASSYRDGATEAFF
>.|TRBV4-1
CASSQGSGQLYEQYF
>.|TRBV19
CASSDRDSYNEQFF
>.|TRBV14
CASSHGQADGYTF
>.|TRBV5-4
CASSRGASSGNTIYF
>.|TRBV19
CASSMVGGTNQPQHF
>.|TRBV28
CASSTKQGLPYTF
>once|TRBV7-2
CASSSLGGVREQCF
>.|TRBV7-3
CASSLTGTGYTDTQYF
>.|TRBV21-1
CASSKEGTILPHQKRKLFF
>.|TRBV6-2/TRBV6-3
CASSYVGLAGYTDTQYF
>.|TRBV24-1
CATSDFARNTGELFF